This T cell receptor (beta chain) was sequenced in a study of early T cells in non-severe SARS-CoV-2 infection. Study at large: Sequencing of unsorted whole blood was done on bulk RNA, leaving chains unpaired.

The V end was cut by 4 bases, the J end by 4 bases, with 11 bases between. The germline V gene has CDR1 DFQATT and CDR2 SNEGSKA (reference sequence). This CDR3 has 13 amino acids. This clonotype occurred a few times. Unique molecular identifier tags were affixed to discrete cDNA molecules. TCRdb called the 5' RACE reads again in MiXCR, with one record for every CDR3 protein. Seen here are about 85,000 distinct CDR3 sequences, approximately 14% observed once, and the top ten hold roughly 7.2%. J is TRBJ1-5 and V is TRBV20-1, with a possible D match to TRBD1 (5 bases). This sequence was found in an adult who was a healthcare worker with PCR-confirmed SARS-CoV-2 infection or an uninfected control (not recorded which). Specimen: whole blood. CDR3 sequence: CSAMVQGNQPQHF. The CDR3, as DNA: TGCAGTGCTATGGTCCAGGGTAATCAGCCCCAGCATTTT.